The clone carrying this T cell receptor beta chain was counted only a few times. Its antigen is not known. The entry originates in a study of post-analysis software for immune sequencing data. The overall study: Recorded subtypes: relapsing-remitting, secondary progressive, progressive-relapsing; some patients unannotated.

General study points: Controls had lower frequencies than patients of 4 or 5 TRBV segments, which included TRBV5-6, TRBV5-1 and TRBV20-1.

The library was made from cDNA and included unique molecular identifiers. TCRdb reprocessed the PCR reads with MiXCR, giving one entry per CDR3 protein. The sample gives about 430,000 distinct CDR3 sequences, approximately 37% of which show up once; less than 10% is in the top ten. This CDR3 is 15 amino acids long. V lost 1 base and J lost 3, with 11 bases in between. CDR1 and CDR2 from the germline V gene are MNHNS and SASEGT. Material: blood. The clonotype comes from a girl between 2 and 10 years old with multiple sclerosis. V is TRBV6-1 and J is TRBJ2-3; no firm D call. CDR3 bases: TGTGCCAGCAGTGAAGGGCGGTCTAGGACAGATACGCAGTATTTT. It yields the protein CASSEGRSRTDTQYF.